This T cell receptor beta chain was captured by sequencing in a study of blood T cells in healthy people across ages. General observations from the study: In long-lived donors, naive CD4+ cell counts and diversity exceeded those of aged donors. Investigators viewed diversity estimates from one million T cells as underestimates, the study reported.

Alongside a J-beta primer mix, a sample-barcoded 5' primer served in a second PCR lasting about 7 to 11 cycles. TCRdb re-called the 5' RACE reads with MiXCR, one entry per CDR3 protein. The sample lists about 640,000 distinct CDR3 sequences; about 54% were seen once. Per-sample yields of isolated PBMCs were at least 7 million. On this clonotype: Its antigen is as yet unknown.

The CDR3 length is 13 residues. Germline CDR1 and CDR2: SGHDT and YYEEEE. The V end was cut by 5 bases, the J end by 1 base, with 9 bases between. The chain combines TRBV5-6 with TRBJ1-1; possibly TRBD1 for D (5 bases). The sequencing input was blood. The clonotype comes from a man between 60 and 70 years old in good health. CDR3: CASSRGQNTEAFF. CDR3 sequence (DNA): TGTGCCAGCAGTCGGGGCCAGAACACTGAAGCTTTCTTT.